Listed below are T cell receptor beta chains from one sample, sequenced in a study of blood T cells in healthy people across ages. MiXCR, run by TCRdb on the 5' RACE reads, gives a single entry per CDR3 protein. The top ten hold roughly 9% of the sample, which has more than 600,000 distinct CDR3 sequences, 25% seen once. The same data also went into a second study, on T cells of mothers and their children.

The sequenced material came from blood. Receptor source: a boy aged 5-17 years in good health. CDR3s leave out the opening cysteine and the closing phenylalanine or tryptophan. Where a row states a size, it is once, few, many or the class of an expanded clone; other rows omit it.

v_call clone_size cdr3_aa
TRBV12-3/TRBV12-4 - ASSGSPDTQY
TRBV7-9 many ASSRGDYGYT
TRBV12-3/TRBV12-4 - ASSSTTLGQLNFYGYT
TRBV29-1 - SVEDLTADYGYT
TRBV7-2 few ASSLGVGGYEQY
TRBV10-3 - AIRRTGGDYGYT
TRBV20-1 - SASGQPETQY
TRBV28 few ASSPGLAGIQY
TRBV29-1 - SVAGRGNSYEQY
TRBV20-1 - SAPEWTSGNNEQF
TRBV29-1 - SVGPLAEKYNEQF
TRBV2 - ASSEEVAGDNEQF
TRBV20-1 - SAQGLTGELF
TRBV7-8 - ASSLSATVGLNQPQH
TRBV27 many ASGGAYEQY
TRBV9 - ASSSPSGANTGELF
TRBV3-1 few ASRRKSIGEAF
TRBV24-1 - ATSDPGQTQY
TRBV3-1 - ASSQELNIQY
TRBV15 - ATSRESLGYGYT
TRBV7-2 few ASSSDLAGGRNEQF
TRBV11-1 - ASSLAAGVHTGELF
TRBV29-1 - SVWQGAPSSYNEQF
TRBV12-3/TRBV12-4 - ASSLLFHEQY
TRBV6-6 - ATWGGNSPLH
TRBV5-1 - ASRSWTSDNEQF
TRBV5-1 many ASSLGDRGLETQY
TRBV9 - ASSVAPRSSYEQY
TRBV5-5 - ASSFPGGQPQH
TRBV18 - ASSPFEGTAAKNIQY
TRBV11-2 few ASSLLLSSTDTQY
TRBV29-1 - SAGQSDYEQY
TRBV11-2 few ASRVVNGETQY